This T cell receptor (beta chain) was profiled in a study of response to subunit inactivated influenza vaccine. TCRdb recomputed calls from the RT-PCR reads with MiXCR, one row per CDR3 protein. Of a few hundred thousand distinct CDR3 sequences listed, 10% to 12% are singletons. This clonotype appeared a single time. Germline V gives CDR1 SQVTM, CDR2 ANQGSEA. CDR3 length: 11 amino acids. Trimming removed 5 bases from V and 3 bases from J, with 8 bases in between. The same sample was also studied in work on T cells expressing NK-cell markers. From that report: TCR beta cDNA was generated via 5'RACE template switching incorporating UMIs. The TCR beta repertoires originated in sorted CD3+CD56+NKG2C+, CD3+CD56+NKG2C- and CD3+CD56-NKG2C+ T cells. Serological testing identified most of the eight sequenced donors as HCMV-seropositive and one as seronegative. Topping the CD3+CD56-NKG2C+ fraction as well were these clonotypes, in a handful of donors.

The origin of this receptor is a man aged 45-65 years who received an inactivated influenza vaccine. The sample consisted of PBMCs from blood, taken on the day of vaccination. The chain is built from TRBV29-1 and TRBJ2-7; no reliable D call. The CDR3 nucleotides read TGCAGCGTTATTGCTGGCTACGAGCAGTACTTC. Translating gives CSVIAGYEQYF.